These T cell receptor beta chains were read from a single sample in a study of OX40 agonist ivuxolimab in advanced cancers. The protocol was immunoSEQ multiplex PCR, while the TCRdb copy is restricted to in-frame clones and leaves out a portion. The repertoire holds about 120,000 clones, around 89% seen once, with around 0.57% in the top ten. The sample consisted of CD4+ or CD8+ T cells sorted from blood, taken in a trial of the OX40 agonist ivuxolimab. The receptors were sampled from an adult with an advanced solid tumor such as melanoma, head and neck, liver or kidney cancer. Both conserved end residues are part of each CDR3. A D gene is named only where the DNA matches it firmly. Only some rows state a clone size, as once, few, many or a class for expanded clones.

j_call d_call v_call clone_size cdr3_aa cdr3_nt
TRBJ2-3 TRBD2 TRBV7-2 NA CASSQLAGIDTDTQYF TGTGCCAGCAGCCAACTAGCGGGGATCGACACAGATACGCAGTATTTT
TRBJ2-2 TRBD1 TRBV11-1 NA CASRGRQGGNTGELFF TGTGCCAGCAGGGGCAGACAGGGTGGAAACACCGGGGAGCTGTTTTTT
TRBJ1-1 NA TRBV28 NA CASSSTGLGTEAFF TGTGCCAGCAGTTCCACAGGGTTAGGCACTGAAGCTTTCTTT
TRBJ1-6 NA TRBV7-9 NA CASSLEGPSPLHF TGTGCCAGCAGCCTAGAGGGTCCCTCACCCCTCCACTTT
TRBJ2-3 NA TRBV18 NA CASSVQSPRADTQYF TGTGCCAGCTCAGTCCAGTCCCCCAGGGCAGATACGCAGTATTTT
TRBJ2-5 NA TRBV15 NA CATSSLTPGLLQETQYF TGTGCCACCAGCAGCCTAACCCCGGGGCTACTCCAAGAGACCCAGTACTTC
TRBJ2-3 TRBD2 TRBV7-2 once CASSILSGGSTDTQYF TGTGCCAGCAGCATACTTAGCGGGGGGTCCACAGATACGCAGTATTTT
TRBJ2-3 NA TRBV7-3 NA CASSPSSVTDTQYF TGTGCCAGCAGCCCATCTAGTGTCACAGATACGCAGTATTTT
TRBJ2-7 NA TRBV7-9 once CASSAKEGNEQYF TGTGCCAGCAGCGCCAAGGAGGGCAACGAGCAGTACTTC
TRBJ2-5 TRBD1 TRBV30 NA CAWNRGRVQETQYF TGTGCCTGGAACAGGGGGCGCGTCCAAGAGACCCAGTACTTC
TRBJ1-4 NA TRBV7-2 NA CASSSGQKSEKLFF TGTGCCAGCAGCTCCGGACAGAAGAGTGAAAAACTGTTTTTT
TRBJ2-3 NA TRBV30 NA CAWSLYGDTQYF TGTGCCTGGAGTCTTTATGGAGATACGCAGTATTTT
TRBJ2-2 TRBD1 TRBV6-5 NA CASSSLQGFPGELFF TGTGCCAGCAGTTCGTTACAGGGGTTCCCCGGGGAGCTGTTTTTT
TRBJ2-1 TRBD1 TRBV2 NA CASSDRGRYNEQFF TGTGCCAGCAGTGACAGGGGGCGTTACAATGAGCAGTTCTTC
TRBJ1-2 NA TRBV6-5 NA CASSYGGQNGYTF TGTGCCAGCAGTTATGGGGGCCAGAATGGCTACACCTTC
TRBJ2-2 NA TRBV9 NA CASSVQTNTGELFF TGTGCCAGCAGCGTACAGACGAACACCGGGGAGCTGTTTTTT
TRBJ1-4 NA TRBV2 few CASSEGAQTGERYKLFF TGTGCCAGCAGTGAAGGGGCCCAGACCGGGGAGAGGTATAAACTGTTTTTT
TRBJ1-2 NA TRBV7-8 NA CASSPLGLSGYTF TGTGCCAGCAGCCCCTTAGGCCTCTCTGGCTACACCTTC
TRBJ2-7 NA TRBV10-3 NA CAIRAGPNYEQYF TGTGCCATCAGAGCCGGGCCGAATTACGAGCAGTACTTC
TRBJ2-3 NA TRBV5-4 NA CASSRGGDTQYF TGTGCCAGCAGCAGGGGGGGGGATACGCAGTATTTT